A single sample gave rise to the 27 T cell receptor beta chains below, sequenced in a study of T cell responses to AZD1222 COVID-19 vaccine. TCRdb keeps only in-frame clones here, not all; method: immunoSEQ multiplex PCR. Of 150,000 to 200,000 clones in the sample, 90% were seen once. The sample here was peripheral blood, taken on day 0 of AZD1222 vaccination. These receptors were taken from an adult in good health.

V is TRBV11-1 and J is TRBJ2-3, with TRBD2 matching over 10 bases. The CDR3 is 15 residues long. CDR1 is SGHAT and CDR2 is FQDESV in the germline V gene (reference sequence). With 5 bases clipped from V and 2 bases from J, the junction kept 4 bases outside the gene matches. CDR3 sequence reads: CASSRTSGNTDTQYF. CDR3 in DNA: TGTGCCAGCAGCAGAACTAGCGGGAACACAGATACGCAGTATTTT.

The chain links TRBV28 to TRBJ2-2; D gene unclear. V lost 7 bases and J 0 bases, leaving 9 bases between the germline ends. The CDR3 has 14 residues. Germline lookup yields CDR1 MDHEN and CDR2 SYDVKM. The CDR3 DNA follows: TGTGCCAGCATTTTCGAGGCGAACACCGGGGAGCTGTTTTTT. As protein: CASIFEANTGELFF.

This sequence joins TRBV3-1 (or the pseudogene TRBV3-2) and TRBJ1-1; no reliable D call. There are 17 residues in the CDR3. V gave up 1 base and J gave up 3 bases, with 18 bases separating them. Germline CDR1 is LGHDT and CDR2 is YNNKEL (reference sequence). The CDR3 is CASSQVAFKGQDTEAFF. As DNA, the CDR3 is TGTGCCAGCAGCCAAGTAGCGTTTAAGGGCCAGGACACTGAAGCTTTCTTT.

The chain links TRBV6-1 to TRBJ1-6; the D is unclear. V dropped 2 bases and J dropped 7 bases, with 9 bases sitting between them. The CDR3 runs to 14 residues. Germline CDR1 MNHNS, CDR2 SASEGT. CDR3 coding DNA: TGTGCCAGCAGTGAATTCAGAGAAAATTCACCCCTCCACTTT. This translates into CASSEFRENSPLHF.

This rearrangement joins TRBV24-1 to TRBJ1-5, with a possible D match to TRBD1 (6 bases). The CDR3 sequence is 14 residues long. Trimming stripped 9 bases from V and 4 bases from J, with 15 bases between. CDR1 and CDR2 (germline): KGHDR, SFDVKD. CDR3: CATQVAGANQPQHF. Written as DNA, the CDR3 is TGTGCCACCCAGGTGGCAGGGGCTAATCAGCCCCAGCATTTT.

This clone was seen just once. The chain combines TRBV9 with TRBJ2-5; TRBD2 aligns across 8 bases. Unmatched junction bases numbered 10, after V lost 4 bases and J lost 5 bases. The germline V gene has CDR1 SGDLS and CDR2 YYNGEE. CDR3 length: 15 amino acids. This CDR3 is CASSPGGGRTETQYF. CDR3 in DNA: TGTGCCAGCAGCCCCGGCGGGGGGCGTACGGAGACCCAGTACTTC.

V and J are TRBV7-3 and TRBJ1-2, with TRBD1 matching over 9 bases. Germline V gene sequence: CDR1 SGHTA, CDR2 FQGTGA. J was trimmed by 5 bases and V by 5 bases; bases with no gene match: 3. The CDR3 has 13 amino acids. The CDR3 spells CASSKGQGYGYTF. CDR3 DNA sequence: TGTGCCAGCAGCAAGGGACAGGGATATGGCTACACCTTC.

The J gene is TRBJ2-2, the V gene TRBV6-5, with D tentatively TRBD1 or TRBD2 (5 bases each). V was shortened by 2 bases and J by 1 base, with 11 bases between the two germline ends. The CDR3 spans 16 residues. Germline CDR1 MNHEY, CDR2 SVGAGI. CDR3 sequence: CASSYDGGWNTGELFF. The DNA for the CDR3 is TGTGCCAGCAGTTACGATGGGGGTTGGAACACCGGGGAGCTGTTTTTT.

The genes are TRBV10-1 and TRBJ2-7; TRBD2 agrees at 7 bases. V trimming: 1 base; J trimming: 5 bases; junction bases outside the gene matches: 8. This CDR3 spans 15 amino acids. From germline, CDR1 is WNHNN and CDR2 SYGVQD (reference sequence). CDR3 amino acids: CASSEFVGGTDEQYF. For the CDR3, the DNA is TGCGCCAGCAGTGAGTTTGTCGGGGGGACTGACGAGCAGTACTTC.

The J gene is TRBJ1-6, the V gene TRBV6-1, with 7 bases identical to TRBD1. The CDR3 has 14 residues. The V segment lost 6 bases and the J segment 8 bases; nucleotides outside the gene matches: 7. Germline CDR1 is MNHNS and CDR2 is SASEGT. The CDR3 nucleotides read TGTGCCAGCAGAAAAGGGGGACAGTATTCACCCCTCCACTTT. Protein: CASRKGGQYSPLHF.

V gene TRBV28 combines with J gene TRBJ2-1; 9 positions agree with TRBD2. Trimming at V came to 3 bases and at J to 4 bases, leaving 7 bases not matched to a gene. The CDR3 sequence is 16 residues long. Germline V CDR1 and CDR2: MDHEN, SYDVKM. The CDR3: CASSFPSGELYNEQFF. For the CDR3, the DNA is TGTGCCAGCAGTTTTCCTAGCGGGGAACTTTACAATGAGCAGTTCTTC.

The J gene is TRBJ1-1, the V gene TRBV19; TRBD1 matches 9 bases. Losses at the gene ends were 4 bases for V and 5 bases for J; bases not matched to a gene: 5. The CDR3 consists of 14 residues. Germline V lookup: CDR1 LNHDA, CDR2 SQIVND (reference sequence). CDR3 region: CASSRDREVTEAFF. CDR3 in DNA: TGTGCCAGTAGTAGGGACAGGGAGGTAACTGAAGCTTTCTTT.

The V gene is TRBV3-1 (or the pseudogene TRBV3-2), the J gene TRBJ2-1; TRBD1 aligns across 8 bases. Losses at the gene ends were 3 bases for V and 2 bases for J; bases not matched to a gene: 9. CDR1 is LGHDT, CDR2 YNNKEL, per germline (reference sequence). The CDR3 has 17 residues. The CDR3 here is CASSHRQGPYAYNEQFF. DNA for the CDR3: TGTGCCAGCAGCCACCGACAGGGGCCCTACGCCTACAATGAGCAGTTCTTC.

This clone has only one observation. V gene TRBV4-3 combines with J gene TRBJ2-2, with D possibly being TRBD2 (6 bases). V was pared by 3 bases and J by 5 bases, with 13 bases between. The CDR3 has 15 amino acids. Per germline, CDR1 LGHNA and CDR2 YSLEER. The chain's CDR3 is CASSQRTMITGELFF. As DNA, the CDR3 is TGCGCCAGCAGCCAGCGGACTATGATTACCGGGGAGCTGTTTTTT.

This clone was seen a few times. This chain connects TRBV7-2 to TRBJ1-5, with D perhaps matching TRBD1 (5 bases). Germline V gene lookup returns CDR1 SGHTA and CDR2 FQGNSA. This CDR3 has 15 amino acids. The V end was cut by 5 bases, the J end by 0 bases, with 11 bases between. This chain's CDR3 is CASSAAQASNQPQHF. In DNA form, the CDR3 reads TGTGCCAGCAGCGCCGCACAGGCTAGCAATCAGCCCCAGCATTTT.

The chain combines TRBV5-1 with TRBJ1-6, with 10 bases fitting TRBD1. The length of the CDR3 is 18 residues. Looked up from germline, CDR1 is SGHRS and CDR2 is YFSETQ. The trim removed 5 bases at V and 1 base at J, leaving 9 bases unmatched. The CDR3 DNA reads TGCGCCAGCAGACACGGACAGGGGGAGGGGTCCTATAATTCACCCCTCCACTTT. This codes for CASRHGQGEGSYNSPLHF.

The chain joins TRBV6-6 to TRBJ1-1; D gene unclear. Trimming removed 7 bases at V and 2 bases at J, with 17 bases between. Germline CDR1 reads MNHNY; CDR2 reads SVGAGI (reference sequence). This CDR3 has 15 residues. This chain's CDR3 is CASNHLWGTNTEAFF. CDR3 bases: TGTGCCAGCAATCATCTTTGGGGAACCAACACTGAAGCTTTCTTT.

This sequence joins TRBV18 and TRBJ1-6; D gene ambiguous. The CDR3 is 17 residues long. V was pared by 3 bases and J by 0 bases, with 12 bases between. Looked up from germline, CDR1 is KGHSH and CDR2 is LQKENI. CDR3 nucleotide sequence: TGTGCCAGCTCACCCTCGACAATAAGCTCCTATAATTCACCCCTCCACTTT. Its protein is CASSPSTISSYNSPLHF.

The chain combines TRBV28 with TRBJ2-5; 12 bases align to TRBD2. With V trimmed by 5 bases and J by 2 bases, 15 bases remained unmatched. The CDR3 has 19 residues. In germline, CDR1 is MDHEN, CDR2 SYDVKM. The CDR3 bases are TGTGCCAGCAGTGAAATCAAACTAGCGGGGGGTCATGGACAAGAGACCCAGTACTTC. It specifies CASSEIKLAGGHGQETQYF.

This sequence joins TRBV14 and TRBJ1-3; D possibly corresponds to TRBD1 (5 bases). The CDR3 sequence is 15 residues long. CDR1 is SGHDN, CDR2 FVKESK, per germline. Trimming took 3 bases from V and 4 from J, leaving 13 bases between them. The CDR3 sequence is CASSHREVGGNTIYF. CDR3 sequence (DNA): TGTGCCAGCAGCCACAGGGAGGTTGGCGGAAACACCATATATTTT.

The gene calls are TRBV7-8 and TRBJ2-3; 8 bases are a match to TRBD2. V trimming: 7 bases; J trimming: 5 bases; junction bases outside the gene matches: 11. The germline CDR1 and CDR2 sequences are SGHVS and FQNEAQ. The CDR3 consists of 15 residues. CDR3 nucleotides: TGTGCCAGCAATCTGAAGCGGGGGCAGGGAGATACGCAGTATTTT. This codes for CASNLKRGQGDTQYF.

This rearrangement joins TRBV19 to TRBJ1-2, with D possibly TRBD1 on 6 matching bases. This CDR3 comprises 15 residues. Germline CDR1 is LNHDA and CDR2 is SQIVND (reference sequence). Trimming stripped 6 bases from V and 0 bases from J, with 14 bases between. CDR3 amino acids: CASRMTGEANYGYTF. The CDR3 region has the DNA TGTGCCAGTAGGATGACAGGCGAAGCTAACTATGGCTACACCTTC.

Remarks on this clone: At one end, the junction sequence differs from germline, possibly due to a read error. The chain is built from TRBV11-2 and TRBJ1-5; 7 bases are a match to TRBD1. Germline CDR1 and CDR2: SGHAT and FQNNGV. This CDR3 has 17 residues. CDR3 residues: CVSSHYPQGTGNQPQHF. The CDR3 bases are TGTGTCAGCAGCCATTATCCACAGGGGACGGGCAATCAGCCCCAGCATTTT. The entire variable domain, with the rest obtained from reference TRBV11-2 and TRBJ1-5, is as follows: EAGVAQSPRYKIIEKRQSVAFWCNPISGHATLYWYQQILGQGPKLLIQFQNNGVVDDSQLPKDRFSAERLKGVDSTLKIQPAKLEDSAVYLCVSSHYPQGTGNQPQHFGDGTRLSIL.

The rearrangement links TRBV2 to TRBJ2-4; the D is unclear. The CDR3 totals 15 residues. Germline assignment: CDR1 SNHLY and CDR2 FYNNEI. V was clipped by 3 bases and J by 1 base, with 10 bases between them. The CDR3 bases are TGTGCCAGCAGTGACCCGGGCTCGGCCAAAAACATTCAGTACTTC. It codes for CASSDPGSAKNIQYF.

The V call is TRBV2, the J call TRBJ2-3; possibly TRBD2 for D (7 bases). V was trimmed by 3 bases and J by 3 bases, leaving 13 bases between them. There are 15 residues in the CDR3. Germline V gives CDR1 SNHLY, CDR2 FYNNEI. The CDR3 protein is CASSDRGGRTDTQYF. CDR3 DNA sequence: TGTGCCAGCAGTGATAGGGGGGGGCGAACAGATACGCAGTATTTT.

The chain carries TRBV5-5 and TRBJ2-1, with 10 bases that match TRBD2. Germline CDR1 is SGHKS and CDR2 is YYEKEE (reference sequence). The CDR3 extends over 16 amino acids. V dropped 0 bases and J dropped 5; count of bases not matched to a gene: 5. Here the CDR3 DNA reads TGTGCCAGCAGCTTGGCACTAGCGGGGCCCAACAATGAGCAGTTCTTC. Translating gives CASSLALAGPNNEQFF.

The rearrangement uses TRBV28 and TRBJ1-5; 11 bases agree with TRBD1. J gave up 6 bases and V 3 bases, and 4 bases lay outside the gene matches. CDR1 and CDR2 from the germline V gene are MDHEN and SYDVKM. This CDR3 is 15 amino acids long. The CDR3 is CASSLDRGRSQPQHF. The CDR3 coding sequence is TGTGCCAGCAGTTTGGACAGGGGGCGCAGTCAGCCCCAGCATTTT. The variable domain in full, with the rest retrieved from reference TRBV28 and TRBJ1-5, is DVKVTQSSRYLVKRTGEKVFLECVQDMDHENMFWYRQDPGLGLRLIYFSYDVKMKEKGDIPEGYSVSREKKERFSLILESASTNQTSMYLCASSLDRGRSQPQHFGDGTRLSIL.